This T cell receptor (beta chain) emerged from a study of OX40 agonist ivuxolimab in advanced cancers. Study-level results: The 0.1-3.0 mg/kg partial responders had among the lowest clonal expansion. In the 0.1 to 3.0 mg/kg range, CD4+ and CD8+ blood T cells had expanded clonally by week 6. Antigens targeted by the expanded peripheral T cells were not determined.

Remarks on this clone: Its antigen is undetermined.

The trim removed 2 bases at V and 4 bases at J, leaving 4 bases unmatched. CDR3 size: 14 residues. Germline loops: CDR1 ENHRY, CDR2 SYGVKD. Only in-frame clones appear in the TCRdb table, and some are missing; sequencing was by immunoSEQ multiplex PCR. The repertoire includes 20,000 or so clones, around 82% of them detected once, and approximately 3.1% sits in the top ten. It was autoimmune disease history or systemic immunosuppression that excluded patients. The rearrangement links TRBV10-3 to TRBJ1-2; 7 bases agree with TRBD1. Source: CD4+ or CD8+ T cells sorted from blood, taken in a trial of the OX40 agonist ivuxolimab. This receptor was obtained from an adult with an advanced solid tumor such as melanoma, head and neck, liver or kidney cancer. This chain's CDR3 is CAISERDSIYGYTF. In nucleotides, the CDR3 is TGTGCCATCAGTGAGCGGGACAGCATCTATGGCTACACCTTC.